The 25 T cell receptor beta chains below come from one sample, sequenced in a study of CD8+CD57+ T cells in acquired aplastic anemia. Only patients with CD8+CD57+ cell expansion on flow cytometry were chosen for sequencing. The use of genomic DNA as template underpinned the TCR beta VDJ and CDR3 profiling. TCRdb itself ran the reads through MiXCR, one entry per CDR3 protein. This sample has 150,000 to 200,000 distinct CDR3 sequences; 40% to 55% occur once, and the top ten carry around 3%. Material: sorted CD4+, CD8+, or CD8+CD57+ T cells (not recorded which) from PBMCs. All receptors come from a human donor with aplastic anemia.

The chain links TRBV24-1 to TRBJ2-5; 8 positions agree with TRBD1. There are 19 residues in the CDR3. Per the germline V gene, CDR1 is KGHDR and CDR2 is SFDVKD. With 2 bases clipped from V and 3 bases from J, the junction kept 16 bases outside the gene matches. For the CDR3, the DNA is TGTGCCACCAGTGATTCGTTAATTTTTGGACAGGGAAAGGAAGAGACCCAGTACTTC. It translates to CATSDSLIFGQGKEETQYF.

This clonotype appeared many times. This chain connects TRBV5-4 to TRBJ1-5, with a tentative D call TRBD1 (5 bases). The CDR3 covers 17 residues. Germline V gene lookup returns CDR1 SGHNT and CDR2 YYREEE (reference sequence). V was trimmed by 4 bases and J by 2 bases, leaving 19 bases between them. CDR3 coding DNA: TGTGCCAGCAGCCCGGGCCTCAGGGTGTCGGGCAATCAGCCCCAGCATTTT. It yields the protein CASSPGLRVSGNQPQHF.

This clonotype has a handful of counts. The V gene is TRBV14, the J gene TRBJ1-2, with D uncertain. This CDR3 has 11 amino acids. Germline values: CDR1 SGHDN, CDR2 FVKESK. The V gene lost 2 bases and the J gene lost 8 bases, with 6 bases spanning the gap. The CDR3 sequence is CASSQLSGYTF. The CDR3 region has the DNA TGTGCCAGCAGCCAATTAAGCGGCTACACCTTC. The full variable domain, its missing parts supplied by reference TRBV14 and TRBJ1-2, is EAGVTQFPSHSVIEKGQTVTLRCDPISGHDNLYWYRRVMGKEIKFLLHFVKESKQDESGMPNNRFLAERTGGTYSTLKVQPAELEDSGVYFCASSQLSGYTFGSGTRLTVV.

This sequence joins TRBV27 and TRBJ2-7, with D unresolved. With 6 bases removed from V and 1 base from J, the gap between germline ends came to 10 bases. Germline V gives CDR1 MNHEY, CDR2 SMNVEV (reference sequence). The CDR3 loop spans 13 amino acids. CDR3 nucleotide sequence: TGTGCCAGCAGCGAGACTCTTTCCTACGAGCAGTACTTC. It specifies CASSETLSYEQYF.

With regard to this clonotype: One end of the junction varies from germline; a read error may be responsible. The chain carries TRBV12-3 or TRBV12-4 and TRBJ1-1; D call uncertain. The CDR3 is 14 residues long. The CDR3: CASSFSSGNSEAFF. The CDR3 region has the DNA TGTGCCAGCAGTTTTAGTAGCGGGAACTCTGAAGCTTTCTTT.

The chain has TRBV10-3 and TRBJ2-5, with 8 bases that match TRBD1. Germline CDR1 reads ENHRY; CDR2 reads SYGVKD. There are 14 residues in the CDR3. Trimming cost V 10 bases and J 5 bases; bases outside gene matches: 12. CDR3 nucleotides: TGTGCCAGCAGCCGATCAGGGGGCGCGGAGACCCAGTACTTC. Its protein is CASSRSGGAETQYF.

The rearrangement joins TRBV24-1 to TRBJ2-1; 9 positions agree with TRBD1. In germline, CDR1 is KGHDR, CDR2 SFDVKD. The J segment lost 5 bases and the V segment lost 5 bases, leaving 3 bases of the junction unmatched. The CDR3 covers 14 residues. DNA of the CDR3: TGTGCCACCAGTGGGGGACAGGGTGACAATGAGCAGTTCTTC. It is translated as CATSGGQGDNEQFF.

This chain connects TRBV15 to TRBJ1-6, with 9 bases identical to TRBD1. The CDR3 contains 14 residues. Germline CDR1 reads LNHNV; CDR2 reads YYDKDF (reference sequence). V was pared by 10 bases and J by 9 bases, with 10 bases of the junction left unmatched. The CDR3 DNA follows: TGTGCCAGCCTTCCGGGACAGGGTTTTTCACCCCTCCACTTT. Amino acids: CASLPGQGFSPLHF.

This clonotype was seen a few times. A much bigger clone sits one base away, suggesting this may be a read error. The rearrangement links TRBV7-3 to TRBJ2-2; no reliable D call. Per the germline V gene, CDR1 is SGHTA and CDR2 is FQGTGA. The CDR3 is 14 amino acids. V was shortened by 4 bases and J by 5 bases, with 11 bases between the two germline ends. The CDR3 is CASSSMVTTGELFF. CDR3 DNA: TGTGCCAGCAGCTCCATGGTGACGACCGGGGAGCTGTTTTTT. The whole variable domain, filled in from reference TRBV7-3 and TRBJ2-2, reads GAGVSQTPSNKVTEKGKYVELRCDPISGHTALYWYRQSLGQGPEFLIYFQGTGAADDSGLPNDRFFAVRPEGSVSTLKIQRTERGDSAVYLCASSSMVTTGELFFGEGSRLTVL.

This chain joins TRBV20-1 and TRBJ2-7, with TRBD2 identical over 12 bases. CDR3 length equals 16 residues. Trimming removed 6 bases from V and 3 bases from J; junction bases left unmatched: 12. Germline CDR1 DFQATT, CDR2 SNEGSKA (reference sequence). CDR3 region: CSATPGLAGGIYEQYF. CDR3 bases: TGCAGTGCCACTCCCGGGCTAGCGGGAGGGATCTACGAGCAGTACTTC.

This clonotype has a single count. This chain uses TRBV5-4 with TRBJ2-7; possibly TRBD1 for D (6 bases). CDR1 and CDR2 from the germline V gene are SGHNT and YYREEE (reference sequence). Trimming shortened V by 1 base and J by 4 bases, and 15 bases separated the two germline ends. There are 15 residues in the CDR3. The CDR3 DNA is TGTGCCAGCAGCTTGATCGGGACACTCGAGTACGAGCAGTACTTC. It yields the protein CASSLIGTLEYEQYF.

The V and J genes are TRBV12-3 or TRBV12-4 and TRBJ1-5; 10 nucleotides match TRBD1. The CDR3 contains 16 residues. J gave up 3 bases and V 5 bases, and 7 bases lay outside the gene matches. This CDR3 is CASSAGTGAINQPQHF. Written as DNA, the CDR3 is TGTGCCAGCAGTGCCGGGACAGGGGCCATCAATCAGCCCCAGCATTTT.

This sequence joins TRBV7-8 and TRBJ2-5, with a tentative D call TRBD2 (5 bases). Germline CDR1 reads SGHVS; CDR2 reads FQNEAQ. CDR3 size: 11 residues. The V and J ends lost 6 bases and 8 bases respectively, with 10 bases between them. CDR3 loop: CASSEAATQYF. CDR3 DNA sequence: TGTGCCAGCAGTGAAGCGGCAACCCAGTACTTC. Full variable domain (remainder filled in from reference TRBV7-8 and TRBJ2-5): GAGVSQSPRYKVAKRGQDVALRCDPISGHVSLFWYQQALGQGPEFLTYFQNEAQLDKSGLPSDRFFAERPEGSVSTLKIQRTQQEDSAVYLCASSEAATQYFGPGTRLLVL.

This clonotype has ten or more counts. The CDR3 sequence: CASSGLGGTVLPEAFF. In DNA form, the CDR3 reads TGTGCCAGCAGTGGGTTGGGAGGGACAGTCCTTCCAGAAGCTTTCTTT. V and J are TRBV6-1 and TRBJ1-1, with TRBD1 matching over 7 bases. Looked up from germline, CDR1 is MNHNS and CDR2 is SASEGT. With 4 bases clipped from V and 8 bases from J, the junction kept 16 bases outside the gene matches. The CDR3 is 16 amino acids.

The sample holds many counts of this clonotype. This rearrangement joins TRBV7-6 to TRBJ1-3, with D uncertain. Per the germline V gene, CDR1 is SGHVS and CDR2 is FNYEAQ. Between the trimmed V and J ends, which lost 1 base and 0 bases, there was a span of 7 bases. The CDR3 runs to 15 residues. DNA for the CDR3: TGTGCCAGCAGCTTAGGACGGAACTCTGGAAACACCATATATTTT. This encodes CASSLGRNSGNTIYF.

This clonotype was observed a handful of times. V gene TRBV29-1 combines with J gene TRBJ2-3; possibly TRBD1 or TRBD2 for D (6 bases each). From germline, CDR1 is SQVTM and CDR2 ANQGSEA. This CDR3 comprises 13 residues. Trimming removed 7 bases at V and 0 bases at J, with 11 bases between. Written as DNA, the CDR3 is TGCAGCGGGGGGGCTACTAGCACAGATACGCAGTATTTT. The encoded protein is CSGGATSTDTQYF.

In this sample, this clonotype turned up a few times. V usage is TRBV24-1 and J usage is TRBJ2-3; the match to TRBD2 covers 7 bases. The CDR3 is 15 residues long. V was clipped by 5 bases and J by 2 bases; unmatched bases: 6. Germline V gene sequence: CDR1 KGHDR, CDR2 SFDVKD. The chain's CDR3 is CATSAGGGLTDTQYF. The CDR3 DNA sequence: TGTGCCACCAGTGCGGGGGGAGGGCTCACAGATACGCAGTATTTT.

Ten or more counts support this clonotype. The J gene is TRBJ2-1, the V gene TRBV5-1, with 10 bases identical to TRBD1. Germline V gives CDR1 SGHRS, CDR2 YFSETQ. Germline trimming cut 4 bases from V and 8 bases from J; bases unmatched to any gene: 12. This CDR3 is built from 16 residues. CDR3 in amino acids: CASSREPGQGFDEQFF. DNA for the CDR3: TGCGCCAGCAGCAGGGAGCCGGGACAGGGGTTCGATGAGCAGTTCTTC.

The CDR3 is CASSLGPQANRPMNTEAFF. The DNA of the CDR3 is TGTGCCAGCAGCTTAGGTCCACAGGCGAACCGTCCGATGAACACTGAAGCTTTCTTT. This chain links TRBV11-2 with TRBJ1-1; the D gene is possibly TRBD1 (5 bases). CDR3 length: 19 residues. Trimming took 1 base from V and 0 from J, leaving 21 bases between them. Germline CDR1 is SGHAT and CDR2 is FQNNGV.

The chain links TRBV9 to TRBJ2-1; TRBD1 matches 8 bases. The CDR3 sequence is 15 residues long. After removal of 7 bases from V and 8 bases from J, the junction contained 14 bases not matched to a gene. The germline V gene has CDR1 SGDLS and CDR2 YYNGEE. The DNA for the CDR3 is TGTGCCAGCTCCGTAGGGGACAGGTTCATCGATGAGCAGTTCTTC. Its protein product is CASSVGDRFIDEQFF.

The sample holds many counts of this clonotype. V gene TRBV5-1 combines with J gene TRBJ1-4, with 8 bases matching TRBD1. CDR3 length equals 14 residues. Trimming at V came to 0 bases and at J to 5 bases, leaving 0 bases not matched to a gene. CDR1 and CDR2 from the germline V gene are SGHRS and YFSETQ. CDR3 sequence (DNA): TGCGCCAGCAGCTTGGGGACAGGGAATGAAAAACTGTTTTTT. Residues: CASSLGTGNEKLFF.

In this sample, this clonotype turned up many times. The V call is TRBV20-1, the J call TRBJ2-1, with 11 nucleotides matching TRBD2. The CDR3 covers 16 residues. The junction had 5 bases not matched to a gene; V was cut back by 0 bases and J by 4 bases. Germline V gene lookup returns CDR1 DFQATT and CDR2 SNEGSKA (reference sequence). CDR3 nucleotide sequence: TGCAGTGCTAGAGACCGGACTAGCGGGCTTTACAATGAGCAGTTCTTC. This gives the protein CSARDRTSGLYNEQFF.

This clonotype appeared a few times. J is TRBJ1-1 and V is TRBV3-1; D is ambiguous. V was clipped by 4 bases and J by 4 bases, with 16 bases between them. The length of the CDR3 is 15 residues. Germline CDR1 and CDR2: LGHDT and YNNKEL (reference sequence). The CDR3 here is CASSRDGGSLTEAFF. Here the CDR3 DNA reads TGTGCCAGCAGCCGAGACGGTGGCAGCCTCACTGAAGCTTTCTTT.

The chain joins TRBV11-1 to TRBJ2-5; maybe TRBD2 (6 bases). CDR1 and CDR2 from the germline V gene are SGHAT and FQDESV (reference sequence). CDR3 length equals 14 residues. Trimming shortened V by 5 bases and J by 4 bases, and 14 bases separated the two germline ends. The CDR3 DNA is TGTGCCAGCAGCCTGAGACTAGTATCAGAGACCCAGTACTTC. Translated: CASSLRLVSETQYF.

This clonotype was seen ten or more times. The chain couples TRBV6-1 to TRBJ2-2, with 9 bases aligning to TRBD2. The germline V gene encodes CDR1 MNHNS and CDR2 SASEGT. The CDR3 spans 16 residues. V was pared by 4 bases and J by 0 bases, with 3 bases of the junction left unmatched. CDR3 nucleotide sequence: TGTGCCAGCAGTGTTGCTAGCGGGGCGAACACCGGGGAGCTGTTTTTT. Translation: CASSVASGANTGELFF.